The 24 T cell receptor beta chains given below trace back to one sample, sequenced in a study of siplizumab effects on memory and regulatory T cells. Sequenced by immunoSEQ multiplex PCR; TCRdb stores in-frame clones only, minus some. The table lists over 85,000 clones, 90% to 95% of them singletons, with 0.85% to 1.3% in the top ten. The sample consisted of CD4+ T cells sorted from blood. The receptors shown here come from a human donor in good health.

V and J are TRBV5-1 and TRBJ2-7; 10 nucleotides line up with TRBD1. Germline V CDR1 and CDR2: SGHRS, YFSETQ. V lost 0 bases and J lost 2; bases outside the gene matches: 5. This CDR3 is built from 16 residues. For the CDR3, the DNA is TGCGCCAGCAGCTTGGGTAGCGGACAGGGGGCCTACGAGCAGTACTTC. Its protein product is CASSLGSGQGAYEQYF.

V gene TRBV28 combines with J gene TRBJ1-2; the D gene is possibly TRBD1 (6 bases). V gave up 6 bases and J gave up 6 bases, with 20 bases separating them. This CDR3 comprises 15 residues. Germline values: CDR1 MDHEN, CDR2 SYDVKM. The DNA for the CDR3 is TGTGCCAGCAGGTGGGGGGCAGTGGGAATGAATGGCTACACCTTC. Amino acids: CASRWGAVGMNGYTF.

The chain is built from TRBV7-4 and TRBJ2-7; D is undetermined. The V end was cut by 1 base, the J end by 3 bases, with 13 bases between. The CDR3 covers 15 residues. Germline CDR1 is SGHVT and CDR2 is SQSDAQ. Written as DNA, the CDR3 is TGTGCCAGCAGCTTAGGGTTAGCCTCCAACTACGAGCAGTACTTC. Translated, it gives CASSLGLASNYEQYF.

The rearrangement joins TRBV18 to TRBJ2-2; 7 bases line up with TRBD1. Trimming took 4 bases from V and 0 from J; bases not matched to a gene: 20. This CDR3 region has 21 residues. Germline CDR1 and CDR2: KGHSH and LQKENI. The CDR3 loop is CASSQTQTLYWTGPNTGELFF. CDR3 bases: TGTGCCAGCTCACAAACGCAGACACTTTATTGGACAGGCCCGAACACCGGGGAGCTGTTTTTT.

The table lists this clone with many counts. V is TRBV2 and J is TRBJ2-7, with TRBD1 identical over 10 bases. The V gene end was trimmed by 8 bases and the J gene end by 8 bases; junction bases not matched to a gene: 12. Germline V gene lookup returns CDR1 SNHLY and CDR2 FYNNEI. The CDR3 totals 14 residues. The CDR3 DNA reads as TGTGCCAGCGGCCTCCAGCGAGACAGGGGGCAGCAGTACTTC. Translating gives CASGLQRDRGQQYF.

CDR3 sequence reads: CASSLIRVNTGELFF. The CDR3 coding sequence is TGTGCCAGCAGCTTAATCCGGGTGAACACCGGGGAGCTGTTTTTT. V is TRBV7-6 and J is TRBJ2-2, with D uncertain. V lost 2 bases and J 1 base, leaving 8 bases between the germline ends. The germline gives CDR1 SGHVS, CDR2 FNYEAQ. The CDR3 runs to 15 residues.

The chain links TRBV28 to TRBJ1-1; no definite D call. Per the germline V gene, CDR1 is MDHEN and CDR2 is SYDVKM. V dropped 4 bases and J dropped 10 bases, with 13 bases sitting between them. The CDR3 has 12 residues. The CDR3 sequence: CASSSPAARAFF. Written as DNA, the CDR3 is TGTGCCAGCAGTTCGCCCGCGGCTCGAGCTTTCTTT.

This clone has a single count. The V and J genes are TRBV5-8 and TRBJ2-1; D may be TRBD2 (5 bases). Trimming pared 1 base from V and 5 bases from J, leaving 10 bases between. Germline V gene lookup returns CDR1 SGHTS and CDR2 YDEGEE. There are 14 residues in the CDR3. The CDR3: CASSLYSVNNEQFF. DNA for the CDR3: TGTGCCAGCAGCTTGTATAGCGTAAACAATGAGCAGTTCTTC.

This sequence joins TRBV28 and TRBJ1-1; D uncertain. Between the trimmed V and J ends, which lost 8 bases and 1 base, there was a span of 17 bases. Germline V CDR1 and CDR2: MDHEN, SYDVKM. CDR3 length equals 15 residues. The CDR3 loop is CASPANQATNTEAFF. The CDR3 nucleotides are TGTGCCAGCCCTGCAAACCAAGCCACGAACACTGAAGCTTTCTTT.

The J gene is TRBJ2-1, the V gene TRBV5-1; D is possibly TRBD2 (6 bases). This CDR3 has 15 amino acids. V lost 5 bases and J 4 bases, leaving 16 bases between the germline ends. Looked up from germline, CDR1 is SGHRS and CDR2 is YFSETQ. In DNA, the CDR3 is TGCGCCAGCAGTTCGGCGGGACGGGAATACAATGAGCAGTTCTTC. This gives the protein CASSSAGREYNEQFF.

In this sample, this clone turned up once. This chain joins TRBV7-3 and TRBJ2-1, with 11 bases fitting TRBD2. Per the germline V gene, CDR1 is SGHTA and CDR2 is FQGTGA. The CDR3 spans 15 residues. V trimming: 5 bases; J trimming: 4 bases; junction bases outside the gene matches: 4. The CDR3 DNA sequence: TGTGCCAGCAGCGAGAGGACTAGCGGGTACAATGAGCAGTTCTTC. Translation gives CASSERTSGYNEQFF.

The chain couples TRBV19 to TRBJ2-7; unclear D gene. V lost 8 bases and J lost 0, with 5 bases in between. The CDR3 consists of 11 residues. CDR1 is LNHDA and CDR2 is SQIVND in the germline V gene (reference sequence). CDR3 amino acids: CASGLSYEQYF. In DNA, the CDR3 is TGTGCCAGTGGCCTCTCCTACGAGCAGTACTTC.

The chain links TRBV7-6 to TRBJ2-6, with no clear D. This CDR3 has 16 amino acids. Germline V lookup: CDR1 SGHVS, CDR2 FNYEAQ. V was shortened by 1 base and J by 3 bases, with 10 bases between the two germline ends. As DNA, the CDR3 is TGTGCCAGCAGCTTAGAGTATTTTGGTGGGGCCAACGTCCTGACTTTC. It specifies CASSLEYFGGANVLTF.

The chain joins TRBV7-3 to TRBJ1-1; 7 positions agree with TRBD1. CDR1 is SGHTA and CDR2 is FQGTGA in the germline V gene. The V and J ends lost 3 bases and 3 bases, in that order; junction bases with no gene match: 4. The CDR3 totals 14 residues. CDR3 DNA: TGTGCCAGCAGCTTGCGCACAGGGGACACTGAAGCTTTCTTT. Protein product: CASSLRTGDTEAFF.

The chain carries TRBV9 and TRBJ1-1; no clear D. V was clipped by 1 base and J by 0 bases, with 4 bases between them. Germline CDR1 and CDR2: SGDLS and YYNGEE. CDR3 length: 13 amino acids. The CDR3: CASSVMMNTEAFF. CDR3 bases: TGTGCCAGCAGCGTAATGATGAACACTGAAGCTTTCTTT.

This clone was detected only once. J is TRBJ1-6 and V is TRBV7-2; 10 nucleotides align to TRBD1. V lost 5 bases and J lost 6; bases outside the gene matches: 4. Germline lookup yields CDR1 SGHTA and CDR2 FQGNSA. This CDR3 spans 15 amino acids. In DNA form, the CDR3 reads TGTGCCAGCAGCGGCGGGACAGGGGTTAATTCACCCCTCCACTTT. Residues: CASSGGTGVNSPLHF. Drawing the rest from reference TRBV7-2 and TRBJ1-6, the complete variable domain is GAGVSQSPSNKVTEKGKDVELRCDPISGHTALYWYRQSLGQGLEFLIYFQGNSAPDKSGLPSDRFSAERTGGSVSTLTIQRTQQEDSAVYLCASSGGTGVNSPLHFGNGTRLTVT.

The chain employs TRBV27 and TRBJ2-1; TRBD2 aligns across 7 bases. The J segment lost 7 bases and the V segment lost 3 bases, leaving 9 bases of the junction unmatched. The germline V gene has CDR1 MNHEY and CDR2 SMNVEV (reference sequence). The CDR3 loop spans 15 amino acids. CDR3 in DNA: TGTGCCAGCAGTTTTCGGGACTTGCGGGAGAATGAGCAGTTCTTC. Translating gives CASSFRDLRENEQFF.

A single count supports this clone. The chain couples TRBV15 to TRBJ2-3; 9 bases match TRBD2. The CDR3 contains 18 residues. In germline, CDR1 is LNHNV, CDR2 YYDKDF (reference sequence). The junction had 13 bases not matched to a gene; V was cut back by 4 bases and J by 2 bases. The CDR3 is CATSTLTGAGGYTDTQYF. As DNA, the CDR3 is TGTGCCACCAGCACCCTAACGGGGGCGGGAGGGTACACAGATACGCAGTATTTT.

V and J are TRBV9 and TRBJ2-1; 8 bases line up with TRBD2. CDR3 length: 19 amino acids. The trim removed 0 bases at V and 6 bases at J, leaving 17 bases unmatched. CDR1 is SGDLS and CDR2 is YYNGEE in the germline V gene. CDR3 sequence: CASSVEPARGLAGPNEQFF. CDR3 DNA sequence: TGTGCCAGCAGCGTAGAACCTGCCCGTGGGCTAGCGGGCCCCAATGAGCAGTTCTTC.

CDR3 protein: CASSVAPGPPGQPQHF. Here the CDR3 DNA reads TGTGCCAGCAGCGTAGCTCCGGGTCCACCCGGACAGCCCCAGCATTTT. The J gene is TRBJ1-5, the V gene TRBV9; no definite D call. Germline loops: CDR1 SGDLS, CDR2 YYNGEE. V was pared by 0 bases and J by 7 bases, with 17 bases between. The CDR3 runs to 16 residues.

There are a few counts of this clone. V usage is TRBV4-2 and J usage is TRBJ2-1; 10 bases are shared with TRBD2. The CDR3 contains 14 residues. The junction had 11 bases not matched to a gene; V was cut back by 6 bases and J by 12 bases. The V gene's germline CDR1 is LGHNA and CDR2 YNFKEQ. This CDR3 reads CASRPGTSVLRQFF. The CDR3 nucleotides read TGTGCCAGCAGGCCCGGGACTAGCGTACTCAGGCAGTTCTTC.

Details on this clone: At the DNA level, this CDR3 is encoded by other sequences in the same sample as well. The chain has TRBV28 and TRBJ1-5, with 7 nucleotides matching TRBD1. The junction had 14 bases not matched to a gene; V was cut back by 8 bases and J by 7 bases. This CDR3 is built from 15 residues. Germline V gene lookup returns CDR1 MDHEN and CDR2 SYDVKM. CDR3 in amino acids: CASQDPSGGNQPQHF. CDR3 nucleotides: TGTGCCAGCCAAGACCCATCAGGGGGGAACCAGCCCCAGCATTTT.

The rearrangement joins TRBV5-4 to TRBJ2-3; TRBD1 or TRBD2 may be the D gene (5 bases each). Germline V gives CDR1 SGHNT, CDR2 YYREEE (reference sequence). This CDR3 is built from 10 residues. Trimming shortened V by 7 bases and J by 5 bases, and 5 bases separated the two germline ends. As DNA, the CDR3 is TGTGCCAGCGGGGGAGATACGCAGTATTTT. The encoded protein is CASGGDTQYF. Looking up the rest from reference TRBV5-4 and TRBJ2-3 gives the full variable domain: ETGVTQSPTHLIKTRGQQVTLRCSSQSGHNTVSWYQQALGQGPQFIFQYYREEENGRGNFPPRFSGLQFPNYSSELNVNALELDDSALYLCASGGDTQYFGPGTRLTVL.

Only one count was recorded for this clone. The J gene is TRBJ2-5, the V gene TRBV10-3; TRBD2 matches 10 bases. After removal of 0 bases from V and 4 bases from J, the junction contained 8 bases not matched to a gene. CDR3 length: 17 residues. CDR1 ENHRY and CDR2 SYGVKD come from the germline V gene. The CDR3 DNA sequence: TGTGCCATCAGTGAGTCCGCTAGCGGGAGAAGGAGAGAGACCCAGTACTTC. It translates to CAISESASGRRRETQYF.